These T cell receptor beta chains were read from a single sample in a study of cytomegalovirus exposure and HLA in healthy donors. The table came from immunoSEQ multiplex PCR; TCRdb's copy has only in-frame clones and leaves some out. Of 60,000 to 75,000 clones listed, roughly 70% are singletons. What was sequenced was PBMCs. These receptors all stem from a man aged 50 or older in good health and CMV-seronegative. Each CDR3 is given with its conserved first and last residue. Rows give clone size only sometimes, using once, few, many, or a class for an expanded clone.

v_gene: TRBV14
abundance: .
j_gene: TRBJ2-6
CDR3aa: CASTKGQLRSGANVLTF

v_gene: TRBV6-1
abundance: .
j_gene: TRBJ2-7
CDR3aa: CASSVTGNALEQYF

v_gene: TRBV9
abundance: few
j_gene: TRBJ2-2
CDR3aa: CASSASGGEPGELFF

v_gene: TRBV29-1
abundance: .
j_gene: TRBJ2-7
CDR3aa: CSVTGTSRYEQYF

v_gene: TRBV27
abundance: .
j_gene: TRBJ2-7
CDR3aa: CASSPLNRDSSYEQYF

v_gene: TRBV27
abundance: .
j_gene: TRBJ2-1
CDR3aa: CASSLGQGQSEQFF

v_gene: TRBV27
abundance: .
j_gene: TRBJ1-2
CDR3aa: CASRTGDGYTF

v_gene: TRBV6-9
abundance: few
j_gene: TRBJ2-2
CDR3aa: CASSFTSGHPDTGELFF

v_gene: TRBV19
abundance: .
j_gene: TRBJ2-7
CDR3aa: CASSPGQGKSYEQYF

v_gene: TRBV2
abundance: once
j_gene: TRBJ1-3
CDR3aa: CASSLSDRLLSGNTIYF

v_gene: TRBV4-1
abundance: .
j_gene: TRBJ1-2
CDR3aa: CASSQDPGGSANYGYTF

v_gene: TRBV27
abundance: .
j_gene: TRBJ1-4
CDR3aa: CATRQGAGEKLFF

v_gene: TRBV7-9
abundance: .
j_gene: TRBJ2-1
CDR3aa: CSSSLQDNEQFF

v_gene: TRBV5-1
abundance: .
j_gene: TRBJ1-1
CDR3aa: CASSLDRAGGTEAFF

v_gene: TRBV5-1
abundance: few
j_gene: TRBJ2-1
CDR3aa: CASSSISGGAREQFF

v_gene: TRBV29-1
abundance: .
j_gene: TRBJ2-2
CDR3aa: CSGQVNTGELFF

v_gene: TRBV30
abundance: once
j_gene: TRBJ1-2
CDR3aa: CAWSRNWRETRGYTF

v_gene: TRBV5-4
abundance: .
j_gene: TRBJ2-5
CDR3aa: CASSLPDRPETQYF

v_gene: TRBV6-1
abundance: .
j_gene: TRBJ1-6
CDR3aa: CASSESQGSSLHF

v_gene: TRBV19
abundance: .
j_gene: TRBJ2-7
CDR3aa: CATWDSNYEQYF

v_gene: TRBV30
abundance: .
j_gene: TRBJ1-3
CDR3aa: CAWSETAVSGNTIYF

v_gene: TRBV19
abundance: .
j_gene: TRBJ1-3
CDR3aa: CASRHRSPGNTIYF

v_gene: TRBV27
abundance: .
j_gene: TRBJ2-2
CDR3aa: CASCNRVAGELFF